The 24 T cell receptor beta chains reported below all come from one sample, sequenced in a study of Ad26.COV2.S vaccination and SARS-CoV-2 variants. Treatment reported: around 19 received Ad26.COV2.S at low or high dose, single or two shots; five or six received placebo; per-sample allocation not given. Samples analyzed were those drawn on day 63 after the first vaccine or placebo injection. Generated by immunoSEQ multiplex PCR, the TCRdb table keeps only in-frame clones and is missing some. The table lists about 420,000 clones, approximately 87% of them singletons. This specimen was peripheral blood, taken in a trial of Ad26.COV2.S vaccine versus placebo. The receptors were sampled from a person between 18 and 59 years old who received the Ad26.COV2.S COVID-19 vaccine or a placebo.

The genes are TRBV6-5 and TRBJ1-4; D is undetermined. V lost 0 bases and J lost 0, with 8 bases in between. CDR1 and CDR2 from the germline V gene are MNHEY and SVGAGI. The length of the CDR3 is 16 residues. The CDR3 loop reads CASSYSPGPTNEKLFF. The CDR3, as DNA: TGTGCCAGCAGTTACTCCCCTGGGCCAACTAATGAAAAACTGTTTTTT.

Only a few counts were recorded for this clone. The chain recombines TRBV19 with TRBJ1-6; D unclear. The CDR3 has 13 amino acids. V lost 4 bases, J lost 8 bases, and 9 bases lay in between. Germline V gene lookup returns CDR1 LNHDA and CDR2 SQIVND (reference sequence). The CDR3 protein is CASSSGQDSPLHF. For the CDR3, the DNA is TGTGCCAGTAGTAGCGGCCAAGATTCACCCCTCCACTTT.

The chain uses TRBV10-2 and TRBJ1-4; D unresolved. V was clipped by 2 bases and J by 5 bases, with 9 bases between them. This CDR3 has 14 residues. The germline V gene has CDR1 WSHSY and CDR2 SAAADI. For the CDR3, the DNA is TGCGCCAGCAGTGAGAGGGCTAGCAATGAAAAACTGTTTTTT. Translated, it gives CASSERASNEKLFF.

The J gene is TRBJ1-1, the V gene TRBV10-3; 8 bases match TRBD1. V was pared by 7 bases and J by 0 bases, with 16 bases of the junction left unmatched. The germline CDR1 and CDR2 sequences are ENHRY and SYGVKD. The CDR3 contains 18 residues. CDR3 sequence (DNA): TGTGCCATCAAGGACGGGACAGGACCCCACCGGATGAACACTGAAGCTTTCTTT. Encoded protein: CAIKDGTGPHRMNTEAFF.

The rearrangement joins TRBV5-6 to TRBJ1-6; weak D call: TRBD1 (5 bases). V was cut by 1 base and J by 0 bases, with 8 bases left in between. The CDR3 has 16 amino acids. Germline CDR1 is SGHDT and CDR2 is YYEEEE. The CDR3 DNA reads TGTGCCAGCAGCTTGAATGGGGGCTCCTATAATTCACCCCTCCACTTT. It specifies CASSLNGGSYNSPLHF.

V usage is TRBV2 and J usage is TRBJ1-1; a weak D match, TRBD1 (6 bases). CDR3 length: 16 residues. Germline V lookup: CDR1 SNHLY, CDR2 FYNNEI. The V end was cut by 1 base, the J end by 6 bases, with 18 bases between. The CDR3 DNA reads TGTGCCAGCAGTGAAGTTCCACAGGGTTCGGGCGCTGAAGCTTTCTTT. This codes for CASSEVPQGSGAEAFF.

This chain uses TRBV6-2 or TRBV6-3 with TRBJ2-5; 9 bases line up with TRBD2. Losses at the gene ends were 6 bases for V and 1 base for J; bases not matched to a gene: 6. The CDR3 contains 15 residues. Germline V gene sequence: CDR1 MNHEY, CDR2 SVGEGT. The CDR3 here is CASSPAGGPQETQYF. CDR3 DNA: TGTGCCAGCAGCCCAGCGGGGGGACCCCAAGAGACCCAGTACTTC.

The chain employs TRBV7-9 and TRBJ2-7, with TRBD1 matching over 9 bases. Germline trimming cut 2 bases from V and 2 bases from J; bases unmatched to any gene: 4. Per germline, CDR1 SEHNR and CDR2 FQNEAQ (reference sequence). The CDR3 totals 15 residues. The CDR3 nucleotides read TGTGCCAGCAGCTTATCCCGGGACAGGGCCTACGAGCAGTACTTC. Its protein product is CASSLSRDRAYEQYF.

This clone was seen only once. The rearrangement joins TRBV24-1 to TRBJ2-3; TRBD1 aligns across 7 bases. The V gene end was trimmed by 2 bases and the J gene end by 0 bases; junction bases not matched to a gene: 1. The CDR3 has 15 residues. Germline CDR1 and CDR2: KGHDR and SFDVKD. The CDR3 region is CATSDSRGSTDTQYF. The CDR3 bases are TGTGCCACCAGTGATTCCAGGGGGAGCACAGATACGCAGTATTTT.

V usage is TRBV29-1 and J usage is TRBJ1-2, with TRBD1 matching over 10 bases. Germline lookup yields CDR1 SQVTM and CDR2 ANQGSEA. CDR3 length: 12 residues. V lost 6 bases to trimming and J lost 6 bases; unmatched junction nucleotides: 4. The CDR3 bases are TGCAGCGTAGGGACAGGGGCGGATGGCTACACCTTC. This encodes CSVGTGADGYTF. The entire variable domain, with the rest obtained from reference TRBV29-1 and TRBJ1-2, is as follows: SAVISQKPSRDICQRGTSLTIQCQVDSQVTMMFWYRQQPGQSLTLIATANQGSEATYESGFVIDKFPISRPNLTFSTLTVSNMSPEDSSIYLCSVGTGADGYTFGSGTRLTVV.

The rearrangement joins TRBV4-1 to TRBJ2-7; no firm D call. The germline V and J ends were trimmed by 2 bases and 4 bases, with 9 bases remaining between them. The CDR3 is 13 residues long. The germline CDR1 and CDR2 sequences are MGHRA and YSYEKL. The CDR3 region is CASSQTDTYEQYF. CDR3 DNA sequence: TGCGCCAGCAGCCAAACAGATACTTACGAGCAGTACTTC.

V is TRBV25-1 and J is TRBJ1-2; 8 bases are shared with TRBD1. The CDR3 has 12 residues. Germline assignment: CDR1 MGHDK and CDR2 SYGVNS. Germline trimming cut 4 bases from V and 7 bases from J; bases unmatched to any gene: 2. Here the CDR3 reads CASSVDRGGYTF. Here the CDR3 DNA reads TGTGCCAGCAGTGTTGACAGGGGTGGCTACACCTTC.

The chain employs TRBV5-1 and TRBJ2-5; possible D gene TRBD1, 6 bases. The CDR3 length is 16 residues. V lost 0 bases, J lost 5 bases, and 17 bases lay in between. From germline, CDR1 is SGHRS and CDR2 YFSETQ. The CDR3 is CASSLAAGQRAETQYF. The CDR3 nucleotides read TGCGCCAGCAGCTTGGCAGCTGGACAGCGCGCGGAGACCCAGTACTTC.

A single count supports this clone. The CDR3 region is CASSYSRGGDGYTF. The CDR3 DNA follows: TGTGCCAGCAGTTACTCGAGAGGGGGCGATGGCTACACCTTC. The genes are TRBV6-5 and TRBJ1-2; 7 bases are shared with TRBD1. The germline V gene encodes CDR1 MNHEY and CDR2 SVGAGI. V was pared by 0 bases and J by 6 bases, with 4 bases of the junction left unmatched. CDR3 length: 14 amino acids.

The chain's CDR3 is CAEGSSYNSPLHF. The DNA of the CDR3 is TGTGCCGAGGGGAGCTCCTATAATTCACCCCTCCACTTT. The rearrangement uses TRBV28 and TRBJ1-6; a possible D gene is TRBD1 (5 bases). V dropped 11 bases and J dropped 0 bases, with 8 bases sitting between them. Germline values: CDR1 MDHEN, CDR2 SYDVKM. The CDR3 covers 13 residues.

This clone was recorded once. The V and J genes are TRBV28 and TRBJ1-6; D not certain. V was clipped by 2 bases and J by 0 bases, with 5 bases between them. This CDR3 is 15 amino acids long. CDR1 and CDR2 (germline): MDHEN, SYDVKM. CDR3 sequence (DNA): TGTGCCAGCAGTTTACACCTCTCCTATAATTCACCCCTCCACTTT. Amino acids: CASSLHLSYNSPLHF.

The chain recombines TRBV19 with TRBJ2-1; 12 nucleotides match TRBD1. CDR1 is LNHDA and CDR2 is SQIVND in the germline V gene (reference sequence). The J segment lost 8 bases and the V segment lost 6 bases, leaving 11 bases of the junction unmatched. CDR3 size: 16 residues. The CDR3 is CASSKRRGQGAHEQFF. CDR3 in DNA: TGTGCCAGTAGCAAACGAAGGGGACAGGGGGCTCATGAGCAGTTCTTC. Together with reference TRBV19 and TRBJ2-1, the CDR3 gives the full variable domain: DGGITQSPKYLFRKEGQNVTLSCEQNLNHDAMYWYRQDPGQGLRLIYYSQIVNDFQKGDIAEGYSVSREKKESFPLTVTSAQKNPTAFYLCASSKRRGQGAHEQFFGPGTRLTVL.

This chain uses TRBV7-2 with TRBJ2-1, with 10 bases lining up with TRBD1. Germline V gives CDR1 SGHTA, CDR2 FQGNSA. Trimming removed 3 bases from V and 8 bases from J; junction bases left unmatched: 7. The CDR3 is made up of 15 amino acids. CDR3 bases: TGTGCCAGCAGCTTCCGGGACAGGGGAATAGATGAGCAGTTCTTC. This sequence encodes CASSFRDRGIDEQFF.

This sequence joins TRBV4-3 and TRBJ2-2; the D is unclear. The CDR3 has 14 amino acids. Germline CDR1 LGHNA, CDR2 YSLEER. Trimming stripped 5 bases from V and 2 bases from J, with 9 bases between. The CDR3 DNA sequence: TGCGCCAGCAGCGACATCACAAACACCGGGGAGCTGTTTTTT. Protein product: CASSDITNTGELFF.

This chain links TRBV4-3 with TRBJ1-1, with D possibly matching TRBD1 (5 bases). Germline V gene sequence: CDR1 LGHNA, CDR2 YSLEER. This CDR3 is 15 amino acids long. Deletions cut 1 base from V and 5 bases from J, with 14 bases between. The CDR3 sequence: CASSQGEGAGTEAFF. Here the CDR3 DNA reads TGCGCCAGCAGCCAAGGGGAAGGGGCAGGGACTGAAGCTTTCTTT.

Notes on this clone: Compared with germline, one end of the junction differs, possibly owing to a read error. This chain joins TRBV12-3 or TRBV12-4 and TRBJ1-4; no clear D. This CDR3 has 12 residues. The DNA of the CDR3 is TGTGCCAGCAGTTTAGTTGGACGGCGCCGGACTTTT. Encoded protein: CASSLVGRRRTF.

This chain links TRBV6-5 with TRBJ1-6, with 9 bases lining up with TRBD1. Germline V gene lookup returns CDR1 MNHEY and CDR2 SVGAGI. Trimming at V came to 2 bases and at J to 10 bases, leaving 6 bases not matched to a gene. This CDR3 has 15 residues. The CDR3, as DNA: TGTGCCAGCAGTTACACCGGGACAGGGCACTCACCCCTCCACTTT. This sequence encodes CASSYTGTGHSPLHF.

This CDR3 reads CASSIAGPGEQYF. DNA for the CDR3: TGTGCCAGTAGTATAGCGGGGCCAGGGGAGCAGTACTTC. The chain is built from TRBV19 and TRBJ2-7, with D perhaps given as TRBD1 or TRBD2 (5 bases each). The ends were cut back, 1 base at V and 7 bases at J, with 11 bases in the middle. CDR1 is LNHDA, CDR2 SQIVND, per germline (reference sequence). This CDR3 has 13 amino acids.

The J gene is TRBJ2-3, the V gene TRBV4-3, with D unresolved. This CDR3 has 15 amino acids. The germline V and J ends were trimmed by 1 base and 5 bases, with 13 bases remaining between them. Per germline, CDR1 LGHNA and CDR2 YSLEER. CDR3 DNA sequence: TGCGCCAGCAGCCAAGGGTTAGGAAAGAGAGATACGCAGTATTTT. It is translated as CASSQGLGKRDTQYF.